The clone carrying this T cell receptor beta chain has a handful of counts. MiXCR, run by TCRdb on the 5' RACE reads, gives a single entry per CDR3 protein. The sample lists 540,000 or so distinct CDR3 sequences, about a fifth occurring once. The data were taken from a study of T-cell memory formation after mild COVID-19. Germline V CDR1 and CDR2: MNHNS, SASEGT. The CDR3 length is 13 residues. Trimming took off 1 base at V and 12 bases at J, with 13 bases between the two ends. This clonotype originated in an adult woman who had mild COVID-19 (a few samples of this study predate the infection). Cell type and time point are not known. The sequenced sample was PBMCs or a T cell subset sorted from them (not recorded which). The rearrangement joins TRBV6-1 to TRBJ2-4; TRBD1 is a possible D gene (6 bases). The CDR3 DNA reads as TGTGCCAGCAGTGAAGGAAGATGGGACACTCAGTACTTC. Encoded protein: CASSEGRWDTQYF.